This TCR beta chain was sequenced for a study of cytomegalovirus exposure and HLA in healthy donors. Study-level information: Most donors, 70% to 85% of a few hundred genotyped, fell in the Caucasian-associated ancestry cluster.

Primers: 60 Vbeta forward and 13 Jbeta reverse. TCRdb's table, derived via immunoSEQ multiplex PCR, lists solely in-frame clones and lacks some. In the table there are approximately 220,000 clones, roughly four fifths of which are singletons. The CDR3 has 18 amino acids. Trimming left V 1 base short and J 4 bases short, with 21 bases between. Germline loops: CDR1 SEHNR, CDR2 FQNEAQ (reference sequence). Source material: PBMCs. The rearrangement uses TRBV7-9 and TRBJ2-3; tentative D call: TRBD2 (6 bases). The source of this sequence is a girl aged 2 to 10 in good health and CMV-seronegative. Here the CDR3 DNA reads TGTGCCAGCAGCTTAGGGAGGGACTCCCTGTTGGGCTCAGATACGCAGTATTTT. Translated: CASSLGRDSLLGSDTQYF.